The source of this T cell receptor (beta chain) is a study of shared clonotypes between healthy human individuals. The wider study: Researchers assigned three CD4 naive, three CD4 memory, two CD8 naive and one CD8 memory plate to each donor.

CD45RO-negative, CCR7-positively selected cells formed the naive CD8 fraction, excluding terminally differentiated effector memory CD45RA+ cells. Trimming took off 0 bases at V and 2 bases at J, with 10 bases between the two ends. The CDR3 runs to 15 residues. Germline CDR1 is ENHRY and CDR2 is SYGVKD. Sequencing was performed with immunoSEQ multiplex PCR; in TCRdb, only in-frame clones are kept and a portion is missing. The data hold about 1,900,000 clones, with approximately 94% observed a single time. Regarding this clone: Its antigen is unknown.

Study outcomes and limitations: It was observed that approximately 5% of naive CD4 clonotypes were shared across several donors. Incompleteness in sorted-subset sequencing, despite large depth, was shown by rarefaction.

The specimen was naive CD8+ T cells sorted from blood. This clonotype originated in a man in his late teens or twenties in good health. This chain connects TRBV10-3 to TRBJ2-5, with a tentative D call TRBD2 (5 bases). The CDR3 loop reads CAISESLEGQETQYF. The CDR3 DNA is TGTGCCATCAGTGAGTCGCTTGAGGGTCAAGAGACCCAGTACTTC.